Below are 8 T cell receptor beta chains sequenced from a single sample in a study of OX40 agonist ivuxolimab in advanced cancers. The method was immunoSEQ multiplex PCR; TCRdb's version includes in-frame clones alone and lacks a portion of them. The data show about 77,000 clones, about 92% seen once. The sequenced sample was CD4+ or CD8+ T cells sorted from blood, obtained in a trial of the OX40 agonist ivuxolimab. These receptors came from an adult with an advanced solid tumor such as melanoma, head and neck, liver or kidney cancer.

The rearrangement links TRBV6-5 to TRBJ2-5, with a possible D match to TRBD1 (5 bases). Germline lookup yields CDR1 MNHEY and CDR2 SVGAGI. With 10 bases removed from V and 1 base from J, the gap between germline ends came to 13 bases. There are 13 residues in the CDR3. DNA for the CDR3: TGTGCCACCCGGACACTTATCCAAGAGACCCAGTACTTC. It specifies CATRTLIQETQYF.

The rearrangement uses TRBV7-2 and TRBJ2-7; no firm D call. The CDR3 sequence is 13 residues long. Germline values: CDR1 SGHTA, CDR2 FQGNSA. V lost 0 bases to trimming and J lost 5 bases, with 8 bases between them. The CDR3 region has the DNA TGTGCCAGCAGCTTAGCGGATTTGGACGAGCAGTACTTC. Its protein product is CASSLADLDEQYF.

A single count supports this clone. The chain joins TRBV18 to TRBJ1-2; D is possibly TRBD1 (5 bases). The germline CDR1 and CDR2 sequences are KGHSH and LQKENI. The CDR3 loop spans 14 amino acids. With 2 bases removed from V and 4 bases from J, the gap between germline ends came to 11 bases. CDR3 DNA: TGTGCCAGCTCACCAGTGAGGGGTGTCTATGGCTACACCTTC. Translating gives CASSPVRGVYGYTF.

In regard to this clone: The junction departs from germline at one end; a sequencing error may be responsible. J is TRBJ2-7 and V is TRBV4-3, with a weak D call TRBD2 (7 bases). The CDR3 is 15 amino acids. The germline gives CDR1 LGHNA, CDR2 YSLEER. The CDR3 protein is CVSSHLSGGPYEQYF. In DNA form, the CDR3 reads TGCGTCAGCAGCCACCTTTCGGGGGGCCCCTACGAGCAGTACTTC.

The rearrangement uses TRBV10-3 and TRBJ1-1; weak D call: TRBD1 (5 bases). Trimming stripped 6 bases from V and 5 bases from J, with 16 bases between. CDR3 length: 14 residues. Germline CDR1 is ENHRY and CDR2 is SYGVKD. CDR3 protein: CAIRRGGEGTEAFF. CDR3 in DNA: TGTGCCATCAGACGCGGGGGGGAAGGGACTGAAGCTTTCTTT.

The V gene is TRBV14, the J gene TRBJ1-1; D not resolved. The CDR3 consists of 13 residues. In germline, CDR1 is SGHDN, CDR2 FVKESK. V shed 2 bases and J shed 1 base, with 5 bases lying between them. CDR3 in DNA: TGTGCCAGCAGCCAACAGCAGAACACTGAAGCTTTCTTT. It yields the protein CASSQQQNTEAFF.

This clone appeared a single time. One junction end does not reproduce the germline sequence, and a read error may be involved. This rearrangement joins TRBV6-1 to TRBJ1-3, with D possibly being TRBD1 (5 bases). CDR1 is MNHNS, CDR2 SASEGT, per germline. The CDR3 runs to 16 residues. The CDR3 nucleotides read TGTGCCATCAGTGAAAGGGGACCGACATCTGGAAACACCATATATTTT. Protein product: CAISERGPTSGNTIYF.

The chain is built from TRBV5-1 and TRBJ1-2; D uncertain. Germline V gene data show CDR1 as SGHRS and CDR2 as YFSETQ. With 0 bases removed from V and 3 bases from J, the gap between germline ends came to 9 bases. There are 14 residues in the CDR3. The CDR3 bases are TGCGCCAGCAGCTTGGAGGGCGGCTACTATGGCTACACCTTC. It codes for CASSLEGGYYGYTF.